Shown below are 26 T cell receptor beta chains from a single sample sequenced in a study of blood T cell repertoires in COVID-19. Profiling relied on immunoSEQ multiplex PCR, and the TCRdb table lists in-frame clones only, not all of them. The sample holds roughly 200,000 clones, approximately 83% seen once. Sequenced: peripheral blood. All receptors derive from a man aged 60-69 years with acute or convalescent COVID-19.

The chain combines TRBV6-6 with TRBJ2-4; TRBD2 matches 10 bases. There are 15 residues in the CDR3. The germline V gene has CDR1 MNHNY and CDR2 SVGAGI (reference sequence). The trim removed 9 bases at V and 7 bases at J, leaving 12 bases unmatched. This CDR3 reads CASEYRSGRGNIQYF. The CDR3 DNA sequence: TGTGCCAGTGAATACCGGAGCGGGAGGGGGAACATTCAGTACTTC.

This rearrangement joins TRBV19 to TRBJ2-1, with TRBD1 identical over 7 bases. Looked up from germline, CDR1 is LNHDA and CDR2 is SQIVND (reference sequence). CDR3 length: 15 amino acids. The V segment lost 4 bases and the J segment 9 bases; nucleotides outside the gene matches: 12. This CDR3 is CASSRRGQTSGEQFF. CDR3 bases: TGTGCCAGTAGTAGACGGGGACAGACCTCAGGTGAGCAGTTCTTC.

The chain combines TRBV4-2 with TRBJ1-1; the D gene is possibly TRBD1 (6 bases). Germline V lookup: CDR1 LGHNA, CDR2 YNFKEQ. With 4 bases removed from V and 10 bases from J, the gap between germline ends came to 16 bases. CDR3 length: 13 residues. The CDR3 here is CASSPEIDRLAFF. CDR3 sequence (DNA): TGTGCCAGCAGCCCGGAGATTGACAGGTTAGCTTTCTTT.

Points on this clone: The same CDR3 can be traced to other DNA sequences in this sample. This chain joins TRBV24-1 and TRBJ1-1, with D maybe TRBD1 (5 bases). CDR1 is KGHDR and CDR2 is SFDVKD in the germline V gene. The CDR3 loop spans 11 amino acids. Trimming left V 6 bases short and J 5 bases short, with 6 bases between. The DNA for the CDR3 is TGTGCCACCAGTAGGGGAACTGAAGCTTTCTTT. It translates to CATSRGTEAFF.

J is TRBJ2-7 and V is TRBV27; 11 positions agree with TRBD2. This CDR3 has 15 residues. In germline, CDR1 is MNHEY, CDR2 SMNVEV (reference sequence). The ends lost 5 bases at V and 4 bases at J; junction bases unmatched: 7. The DNA for the CDR3 is TGTGCCAGCAGTGTCCGACTAGCGGGGAAGTACGAGCAGTACTTC. It translates to CASSVRLAGKYEQYF.

The chain links TRBV7-4 to TRBJ1-4; D possibly corresponds to TRBD1 (5 bases). Per the germline V gene, CDR1 is SGHVT and CDR2 is SQSDAQ. The CDR3 extends over 15 amino acids. V was trimmed by 4 bases and J by 8 bases, leaving 17 bases between them. The CDR3 protein is CASSSPGGEGEKLFF. The DNA for the CDR3 is TGTGCCAGCAGCTCCCCCGGAGGGGAGGGAGAAAAACTGTTTTTT.

V is TRBV7-9 and J is TRBJ2-7, with 14 bases identical to TRBD2. This CDR3 is 19 amino acids long. With V trimmed by 5 bases and J by 0 bases, 12 bases remained unmatched. The germline V gene encodes CDR1 SEHNR and CDR2 FQNEAQ (reference sequence). The CDR3 coding sequence is TGTGCCAGCAGCACACCGGGACTAGCGGGAGTGATCCTCTCCTACGAGCAGTACTTC. The encoded protein is CASSTPGLAGVILSYEQYF.

This clone was seen just once. The chain has TRBV7-3 and TRBJ2-2; no clear D. V was pared by 2 bases and J by 3 bases, with 10 bases between. This CDR3 region has 15 residues. Looked up from germline, CDR1 is SGHTA and CDR2 is FQGTGA. The DNA of the CDR3 is TGTGCCAGCAGCTTACAGGCTACCCACACCGGGGAGCTGTTTTTT. It specifies CASSLQATHTGELFF.

The chain has TRBV18 and TRBJ1-1; D unresolved. With 10 bases removed from V and 5 bases from J, the gap between germline ends came to 17 bases. The CDR3 extends over 13 amino acids. Per the germline V gene, CDR1 is KGHSH and CDR2 is LQKENI. CDR3 protein: CATAGSRETEAFF. The CDR3 coding sequence is TGTGCCACCGCCGGGTCCCGAGAGACTGAAGCTTTCTTT.

The chain uses TRBV28 and TRBJ2-7, with 11 bases fitting TRBD2. The germline V gene encodes CDR1 MDHEN and CDR2 SYDVKM. V lost 8 bases, J lost 0 bases, and 3 bases stayed unmatched. The CDR3 totals 14 residues. Here the CDR3 reads CASGTSGSSYEQYF. CDR3 DNA: TGTGCCAGCGGTACTAGCGGGAGCTCCTACGAGCAGTACTTC.

The chain is built from TRBV7-6 and TRBJ1-3, with TRBD1 matching 8 bases. V lost 2 bases, J lost 2 bases, and 5 bases stayed unmatched. Germline assignment: CDR1 SGHVS and CDR2 FNYEAQ. This CDR3 contains 16 residues. The CDR3 DNA reads as TGTGCCAGCAGCTTACCCCCCAGGGGGCCTGGAAACACCATATATTTT. Translation: CASSLPPRGPGNTIYF.

The chain's CDR3 is CASSPTTDTQYF. The CDR3 DNA follows: TGTGCCAGCAGCCCTACCACAGATACGCAGTATTTT. The chain joins TRBV5-4 to TRBJ2-3; no firm D call. V lost 4 bases and J 2 bases, leaving 5 bases between the germline ends. The V gene's germline CDR1 is SGHNT and CDR2 YYREEE (reference sequence). The CDR3 extends over 12 amino acids. The full variable domain, in which reference TRBV5-4 and TRBJ2-3 provide the parts outside the CDR3, is ETGVTQSPTHLIKTRGQQVTLRCSSQSGHNTVSWYQQALGQGPQFIFQYYREEENGRGNFPPRFSGLQFPNYSSELNVNALELDDSALYLCASSPTTDTQYFGPGTRLTVL.

V is TRBV27 and J is TRBJ1-3; no definite D call. The CDR3 is 16 residues long. Germline V gene lookup returns CDR1 MNHEY and CDR2 SMNVEV (reference sequence). With 5 bases removed from V and 1 base from J, the gap between germline ends came to 15 bases. CDR3 DNA: TGTGCCAGCAGTCGCGAACGATTACCGTCTGGAAACACCATATATTTT. This sequence encodes CASSRERLPSGNTIYF.

The J gene is TRBJ1-1, the V gene TRBV10-2; D remains ambiguous. The germline gives CDR1 WSHSY, CDR2 SAAADI. V dropped 2 bases and J dropped 0 bases, with 4 bases sitting between them. CDR3 length: 13 residues. CDR3 sequence: CASSEQVNTEAFF. The CDR3 coding sequence is TGCGCCAGCAGTGAGCAGGTGAACACTGAAGCTTTCTTT.

The chain joins TRBV28 to TRBJ2-1; 15 positions match TRBD2. V trimming: 7 bases; J trimming: 8 bases; junction bases outside the gene matches: 6. There are 15 residues in the CDR3. From germline, CDR1 is MDHEN and CDR2 SYDVKM. CDR3 loop: CASNIRTSGRDEQFF. The CDR3 region has the DNA TGTGCCAGCAACATAAGGACTAGCGGGAGGGATGAGCAGTTCTTC. The entire variable domain, with the rest obtained from reference TRBV28 and TRBJ2-1, is as follows: DVKVTQSSRYLVKRTGEKVFLECVQDMDHENMFWYRQDPGLGLRLIYFSYDVKMKEKGDIPEGYSVSREKKERFSLILESASTNQTSMYLCASNIRTSGRDEQFFGPGTRLTVL.

V usage is TRBV5-1 and J usage is TRBJ2-7; D is perhaps TRBD2 (5 bases). CDR3 length equals 16 residues. Trimming removed 4 bases from V and 5 bases from J, with 22 bases in between. The germline V gene has CDR1 SGHRS and CDR2 YFSETQ. CDR3 amino acids: CASSKIFSGSGNEQYF. CDR3 sequence (DNA): TGCGCCAGCAGCAAGATCTTCTCTGGGAGTGGGAACGAGCAGTACTTC.

The chain links TRBV7-2 to TRBJ2-7, with a tentative D call TRBD1 (7 bases). The CDR3 has 16 residues. Germline V gives CDR1 SGHTA, CDR2 FQGNSA. V lost 1 base, J lost 0 bases, and 13 bases lay in between. CDR3 nucleotide sequence: TGTGCCAGCAGCTTAGTCCCAGGGGGAGGCTCCTACGAGCAGTACTTC. Its translation is CASSLVPGGGSYEQYF.

This clone has a handful of counts. The chain recombines TRBV5-1 with TRBJ1-1; perhaps TRBD1 as D (5 bases). Per germline, CDR1 SGHRS and CDR2 YFSETQ. There are 17 residues in the CDR3. Trimming took off 3 bases at V and 0 bases at J, with 18 bases between the two ends. The DNA for the CDR3 is TGCGCCAGCAGCTCCCACGCGGGACGGAAAATGAACACTGAAGCTTTCTTT. Translating it yields CASSSHAGRKMNTEAFF.

The V gene is TRBV7-2, the J gene TRBJ2-3; TRBD1 might be the D (6 bases). CDR3 length equals 16 residues. V was clipped by 1 base and J by 4 bases, with 15 bases between them. CDR1 SGHTA and CDR2 FQGNSA come from the germline V gene. CDR3 in amino acids: CASSLGGGRHADTQYF. The CDR3 nucleotides are TGTGCCAGCAGCTTAGGAGGGGGACGACACGCAGATACGCAGTATTTT.

The rearrangement joins TRBV6-1 to TRBJ2-7, with 8 bases aligning to TRBD1. V trimming: 4 bases; J trimming: 3 bases; junction bases outside the gene matches: 11. The CDR3 sequence is 16 residues long. Germline V lookup: CDR1 MNHNS, CDR2 SASEGT. CDR3 coding DNA: TGTGCCAGCAGTGGGAGGGACAGGACCCGTCGCTACGAGCAGTACTTC. It is translated as CASSGRDRTRRYEQYF.

This clone was counted between two and nine times. This rearrangement joins TRBV5-6 to TRBJ1-6, with D unclear. Trimming removed 1 base at V and 0 bases at J, with 11 bases between. CDR3 size: 17 residues. The germline CDR1 and CDR2 sequences are SGHDT and YYEEEE. Here the CDR3 reads CASSLSGESSYNSPLHF. In nucleotides, the CDR3 is TGTGCCAGCAGCTTGTCCGGGGAAAGCTCCTATAATTCACCCCTCCACTTT.

The chain carries TRBV5-4 and TRBJ2-5; TRBD2 aligns across 10 bases. Germline CDR1 and CDR2: SGHNT and YYREEE (reference sequence). J was trimmed by 5 bases and V by 4 bases; bases with no gene match: 8. The CDR3 totals 15 residues. DNA of the CDR3: TGTGCCAGCAGCACCGCGCTGACTAGCGGGGAGACCCAGTACTTC. Translation gives CASSTALTSGETQYF. The complete variable domain, with remaining parts taken from reference TRBV5-4 and TRBJ2-5, reads ETGVTQSPTHLIKTRGQQVTLRCSSQSGHNTVSWYQQALGQGPQFIFQYYREEENGRGNFPPRFSGLQFPNYSSELNVNALELDDSALYLCASSTALTSGETQYFGPGTRLLVL.

V gene TRBV6-5 combines with J gene TRBJ1-3, with no clear D. V lost 7 bases to trimming and J lost 2 bases, with 3 bases between them. CDR3 size: 11 residues. Germline values: CDR1 MNHEY, CDR2 SVGAGI. The CDR3 nucleotides are TGTGCCAGCACAGCTGGAAACACCATATATTTT. It encodes CASTAGNTIYF.

The chain is built from TRBV27 and TRBJ2-4; TRBD2 matches 11 bases. J lost 3 bases, V lost 0 bases, and 4 bases had no gene match. The CDR3 sequence is 17 residues long. CDR1 and CDR2 from the germline V gene are MNHEY and SMNVEV (reference sequence). CDR3 in amino acids: CASSLSVAGGLKNIQYF. In DNA, the CDR3 is TGTGCCAGCAGTTTATCGGTAGCGGGAGGGCTCAAAAACATTCAGTACTTC.

This chain connects TRBV9 to TRBJ2-2, with 7 bases lining up with TRBD2. CDR3 length: 16 amino acids. Per the germline V gene, CDR1 is SGDLS and CDR2 is YYNGEE. V was pared by 1 base and J by 1 base, with 4 bases of the junction left unmatched. CDR3 amino acids: CASSVYSGGNTGELFF. The CDR3 nucleotides read TGTGCCAGCAGCGTATATTCGGGGGGGAACACCGGGGAGCTGTTTTTT.

This chain connects TRBV9 to TRBJ2-1; 10 bases align to TRBD2. The CDR3 spans 14 residues. V gave up 0 bases and J gave up 10 bases; unmatched junction bases: 4. Germline V gene lookup returns CDR1 SGDLS and CDR2 YYNGEE. The CDR3 DNA is TGTGCCAGCAGCGTAGGAGGAGCGGGAGGGGAGCAGTTCTTC. As protein: CASSVGGAGGEQFF.